The T cell receptor (beta chain) described here comes from a study of early T cells in non-severe SARS-CoV-2 infection. Study as a whole: Bulk RNA from unsorted whole blood was sequenced; chains were unpaired.

This CDR3 has 13 amino acids. The ends lost 5 bases at V and 12 bases at J; junction bases unmatched: 6. Individual cDNA molecules carried attached unique molecular identifiers. TCRdb recomputed calls from the 5' RACE reads with MiXCR, one row per CDR3 protein. The sample consists of 95,000 to 120,000 distinct CDR3 sequences, 9.5% to 13% of them appearing once. This TCR was sampled from an adult who was a healthcare worker with PCR-confirmed SARS-CoV-2 infection or an uninfected control (not recorded which). Specimen: whole blood. J is TRBJ2-3 and V is TRBV12-3 or TRBV12-4, with 12 bases identical to TRBD2. For the CDR3, the DNA is TGTGCCAGCAGTCCTAGCGGGGGGGGGCGACAGTATTTT. Protein sequence: CASSPSGGGRQYF.